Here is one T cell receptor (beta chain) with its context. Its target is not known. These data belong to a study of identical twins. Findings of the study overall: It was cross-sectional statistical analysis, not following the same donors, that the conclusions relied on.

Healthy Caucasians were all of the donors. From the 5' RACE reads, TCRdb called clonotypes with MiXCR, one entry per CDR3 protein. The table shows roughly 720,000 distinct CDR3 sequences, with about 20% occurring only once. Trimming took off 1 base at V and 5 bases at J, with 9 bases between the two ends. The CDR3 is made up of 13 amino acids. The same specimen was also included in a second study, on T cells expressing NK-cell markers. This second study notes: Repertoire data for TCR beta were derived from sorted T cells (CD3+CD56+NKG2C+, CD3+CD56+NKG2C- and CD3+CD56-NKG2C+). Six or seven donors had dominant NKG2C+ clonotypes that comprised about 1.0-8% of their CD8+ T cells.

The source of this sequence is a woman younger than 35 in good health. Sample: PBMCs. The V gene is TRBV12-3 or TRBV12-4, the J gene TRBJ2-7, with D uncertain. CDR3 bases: TGTGCCAGCAGTTTAGGCCGCATAAACGAGCAGTACTTC. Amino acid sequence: CASSLGRINEQYF.